These 2 T cell receptor beta chains came from one sample sequenced in a study of identical twins' blood T cells. TCRdb used MiXCR to reprocess the 5' RACE reads, holding one entry per CDR3 protein. The sample yields fewer than 450,000 distinct CDR3 sequences, about 28% seen once. The sample consisted of PBMCs. The receptors originated from a woman aged 18-49 years in good health.

This clonotype was detected only once. This may be a read error, as it is one base from a much larger clone. The chain has TRBV20-1 and TRBJ1-5; D may be TRBD1 (6 bases). Between the trimmed V and J ends, which lost 4 bases and 9 bases, there was a span of 16 bases. CDR3 size: 13 residues. CDR1 and CDR2 from the germline V gene are DFQATT and SNEGSKA (reference sequence). The CDR3 sequence is CSAILRGRRPQHF. Written as DNA, the CDR3 is TGCAGTGCTATTCTCAGGGGAAGACGGCCCCAGCATTTT.

This clonotype was recorded once. This chain connects TRBV5-1 to TRBJ2-2; D possibly matches TRBD1 or TRBD2 (6 bases each). Per germline, CDR1 SGHRS and CDR2 YFSETQ. The CDR3 runs to 14 residues. Trimming removed 5 bases from V and 4 bases from J, with 12 bases in between. In DNA form, the CDR3 reads TGCGCCAGCAGTGGGGGGCTGAGCACCGGGGAGCTGTTTTTT. Translation gives CASSGGLSTGELFF.